This T cell receptor (beta chain) was recovered during a study of cytomegalovirus exposure and HLA in healthy donors. Study in general: From donors who were HLA-typed, an early data release held 80 million to 85 million unique TCRs. General study findings and limits: An analysis done earlier found most TCR beta V segments productive about 90% or about 30% of the time. Researchers counted some 150 TCR beta chains as cytomegalovirus-associated. Analysis was carried out at a later point, and it linked a missense DCLRE1C variant to TCR beta V- and J-gene trimming.

As regards this clone: Its matching antigen is unknown.

The study ran its PCR with 60 Vbeta and 13 Jbeta primers. Sequenced by immunoSEQ multiplex PCR; TCRdb stores in-frame clones only, minus some. The data show some 110,000 clones, around 83% seen once. Per germline, CDR1 MNHEY and CDR2 SMNVEV (reference sequence). This CDR3 comprises 13 residues. Unmatched junction bases numbered 3, after V lost 6 bases and J lost 4 bases. This clonotype was obtained from a man younger than 45 in good health and CMV-seropositive. The source material was PBMCs. V gene TRBV27 combines with J gene TRBJ2-3, with 8 bases aligning to TRBD2. The DNA of the CDR3 is TGTGCCAGCAGCCCGACTAGCGCAGATACGCAGTATTTT. This sequence encodes CASSPTSADTQYF.